Listed here is a single T cell receptor beta chain. Its antigen remains unknown. These data belong to a study of OX40 agonist ivuxolimab in advanced cancers. Looking at the study overall: The mean age was roughly 60 years, ranging from 23 to 79, with approximately 85% of participants male. Enrollees could have had prior anti-PD-1, anti-PD-L1 or anti-CTLA-4 therapy, which approximately 40% had received.

Points from the study as a whole: Averaging showed that CD8+ T cells had more expanded clones than CD4+ did. What antigens the expanded peripheral T cells recognized was never established.

Profiling relied on immunoSEQ multiplex PCR, and the TCRdb table lists in-frame clones only, not all of them. The sample includes around 82,000 clones, approximately 91% of them seen just once. Looked up from germline, CDR1 is SGHNT and CDR2 is YYREEE (reference sequence). The length of the CDR3 is 13 residues. The ends were cut back, 0 bases at V and 11 bases at J, with 13 bases in the middle. The V gene is TRBV5-4, the J gene TRBJ2-3, with D possibly matching TRBD2 (6 bases). The TCR comes from an adult with an advanced solid tumor such as melanoma, head and neck, liver or kidney cancer. Sequencing used CD4+ or CD8+ T cells sorted from blood, obtained in a trial of the OX40 agonist ivuxolimab. The CDR3 sequence is CASSLDSLGGQYF. The CDR3 coding sequence is TGTGCCAGCAGCTTGGACAGCCTGGGGGGGCAGTATTTT.